This T cell receptor (beta chain) was sequenced for a study of graft-versus-host responses after intestinal transplantation. Study context: Transplants given to recipients were multivisceral, liver-intestinal, or isolated intestinal. Induction using anti-thymocyte globulin, followed by tacrolimus and steroids for approximately three years, was given to all recipients. Study-wide results and caveats: Present in recipient marrow, GvH clones included some that appeared first in ileum or blood.

A remark on this clone: Its antigen is unknown.

With 6 bases clipped from V and 1 base from J, the junction kept 5 bases outside the gene matches. The germline V gene encodes CDR1 SGHNT and CDR2 YYREEE (reference sequence). The CDR3 is 14 amino acids. Only in-frame clones appear in the TCRdb table, and some are missing; sequencing was by immunoSEQ multiplex PCR. Of 95,000 to 100,000 clones listed, about 82% are singletons. The origin of this receptor is a human patient who received an intestinal transplant, so some T cells may come from the graft donor. The genes are TRBV5-4 and TRBJ1-1, with 8 bases that match TRBD1. This material consisted of PBMCs, taken 255 days after intestinal transplant. CDR3 region: CASTHRGANTEAFF. In DNA, the CDR3 is TGTGCCAGCACCCACAGGGGGGCGAACACTGAAGCTTTCTTT.